This T cell receptor (beta chain) derives from a study of identical twins. The study's findings and limits: The study based its conclusions on cross-sectional statistical analysis and did not follow the same donors.

TCRdb redid the calling of the 5' RACE reads with MiXCR, one entry per CDR3 protein. The sample has around 650,000 distinct CDR3 sequences, about 7% seen once. J lost 12 bases, V lost 3 bases, and 21 bases had no gene match. This CDR3 is built from 17 residues. Germline V gene sequence: CDR1 SGHRS, CDR2 YFSETQ. Details on this clonotype: The target antigen is unknown.

Every sampled donor was Caucasian and healthy. The data were also submitted as part of a second study, on yellow fever vaccine responses in identical twins.

This receptor was identified in a woman younger than 35 in good health. The chain has TRBV5-1 and TRBJ2-3, with TRBD2 matching over 8 bases. The sequenced sample consisted of PBMCs. CDR3 sequence: CASSSTPGGPSTDAQYF. As DNA, the CDR3 is TGCGCCAGCAGCTCGACCCCGGGAGGGCCGAGCACAGATGCTCAGTATTTT.